This is a list of T cell receptor beta chains from one sample in a study of T cells in Graves' hyperthyroidism and ophthalmopathy. TCRdb itself ran the multiplex PCR reads through MiXCR, one entry per CDR3 protein. Found here are a few hundred thousand distinct CDR3 sequences, 15% to 20% of them singletons; the top ten hold 55% to 60%. The sequencing input was blood. The source of these receptors is a woman aged 55-69 years with Graves' ophthalmopathy. Each CDR3 is given with its conserved first and last residue. D genes are given only for firm matches. Where a row states a size, it is once, few, many or the class of an expanded clone; other rows omit it.

j_call | d_call | clone_size | v_call | cdr3_nt | cdr3_aa
TRBJ1-2 | TRBD1 | NA | TRBV4-3 | TGCGCCAGCAGCCAAGATCTGGGGACAGGGGGCGGCTACACCTTC | CASSQDLGTGGGYTF
TRBJ2-1 | NA | few | TRBV4-2 | TGTGCCAGCAGCCAGGGTGGTGGAGGATACAATGAGCAGTTCTTC | CASSQGGGGYNEQFF
TRBJ1-5 | NA | NA | TRBV5-5 | TGTGCCAGCAGCTTGGTGGGGAGCCGGCAGCCCCAGCATTTT | CASSLVGSRQPQHF
TRBJ1-5 | NA | NA | TRBV19 | TGTGCCAGTAAATTGAGGAGGTTCAATCAGCCCCAGCATTTT | CASKLRRFNQPQHF
TRBJ2-7 | NA | many | TRBV13 | TGTGCCAGCAGCCTCAATTGGTCCTACGAGCAGTACTTC | CASSLNWSYEQYF
TRBJ2-7 | NA | many | TRBV28 | TGTGCCAGCAAATCCGGGTTTACAGGGCGAGACTACGAGCAGTACTTC | CASKSGFTGRDYEQYF
TRBJ1-5 | NA | many | TRBV6-2/TRBV6-3 | TGTGCCAGCAGACGTGGACGTACGGGTCAGCCCCAGCATTTT | CASRRGRTGQPQHF
TRBJ2-1 | TRBD1 | NA | TRBV5-1 | TGCGCCAGCAGCGCCGGGACAGTATACAATGAGCAGTTCTTC | CASSAGTVYNEQFF
TRBJ2-7 | NA | few | TRBV29-1 | TGCAGCGTTGAAGCGGCCAGGGCAACTCGCGAGCAGTACTTC | CSVEAARATREQYF
TRBJ2-7 | TRBD1 | many | TRBV7-9 | TGTGCCACCCGACAGGGGGGCTCCTACGAGCAGTACTTC | CATRQGGSYEQYF
TRBJ2-7 | NA | NA | TRBV29-1 | TGCAGCGTTGATGGTCCGCGCCGCGAGCAGTACTTC | CSVDGPRREQYF
TRBJ2-7 | NA | many | TRBV30 | TGTGCCTGGAGTGTAACAGATTCCTACGAGCAGTACTTC | CAWSVTDSYEQYF
TRBJ1-1 | NA | few | TRBV7-9 | TGTGCCAGCAGCCCTGCACCAGGGTTTGAAGCTTTCTTT | CASSPAPGFEAFF
TRBJ1-3 | NA | few | TRBV11-2 | TGTGCCAGCAGCTTAGAGGGAGCCTCTGGAAACACCATATATTTT | CASSLEGASGNTIYF
TRBJ2-7 | TRBD2 | many | TRBV7-2 | TGTGCCAGCAGCGGAATAGGGGCAGCGGGGGGGGGGAGCTACGAGCAGTACTTC | CASSGIGAAGGGSYEQYF
TRBJ1-1 | NA | few | TRBV18 | TGTGCCAGCTCACCCGGACCTAACCTGGCGGCGTCGTTGAACACTGAAGCTTTCTTT | CASSPGPNLAASLNTEAFF
TRBJ1-2 | NA | NA | TRBV19 | TGTGCCAGTAGTCAAAGGACAGCTTCGGTCGATGGCTACACCTTC | CASSQRTASVDGYTF
TRBJ1-6 | NA | many | TRBV2 | TGTGCCAGCAGTGAGCTCCTGGACCTTTCACCCCTCCACTTT | CASSELLDLSPLHF